The source of this TCR beta chain is a study of chronic HIV infection and antiretroviral therapy. This clonotype has just a few counts. One entry per CDR3 protein, called by TCRdb with MiXCR from the 5' RACE reads. This sample has roughly 50,000 distinct CDR3 sequences, with 15% to 20% found just once. Sequencing was done on a sample of peripheral blood. This receptor was obtained from an adult who had HIV and had not received antiretroviral therapy, or was an uninfected healthy control (not recorded which).

CDR3 in DNA: TGCAGCGCCGGACTCGAGGACACTGAAGCTTTCTTT. Protein product: CSAGLEDTEAFF. This chain connects TRBV29-1 to TRBJ1-1; D is uncertain. The CDR3 has 12 amino acids. CDR1 and CDR2 from the germline V gene are SQVTM and ANQGSEA. Trimming shortened V by 7 bases and J by 3 bases, and 12 bases separated the two germline ends.